Each of the 30 T cell receptor beta chains below was sequenced from the same sample in a study of identical twins. Each CDR3 protein gets one entry after TCRdb re-called the 5' RACE reads with MiXCR. The sample yields 300,000 to 400,000 distinct CDR3 sequences, roughly 9% seen once. Source material: naive T cells sorted from blood. The receptor source for this set is a woman in her forties or fifties in good health.

Many counts were recorded for this clonotype. The gene calls are TRBV5-1 and TRBJ1-1; 11 bases are shared with TRBD1. The length of the CDR3 is 14 residues. The trim removed 4 bases at V and 5 bases at J, leaving 4 bases unmatched. Germline CDR1 SGHRS, CDR2 YFSETQ. The CDR3 sequence is CASSPGQGATEAFF. The CDR3 DNA reads as TGCGCCAGCAGCCCTGGACAGGGGGCAACTGAAGCTTTCTTT.

Many counts were recorded for this clonotype. V gene TRBV5-1 combines with J gene TRBJ1-4, with a tentative D call TRBD1 (5 bases). The length of the CDR3 is 16 residues. The germline V gene encodes CDR1 SGHRS and CDR2 YFSETQ. The V gene lost 2 bases and the J gene lost 1 base, with 12 bases spanning the gap. The CDR3 sequence is CASSFTGTITNEKLFF. Here the CDR3 DNA reads TGCGCCAGCAGCTTCACCGGGACGATAACTAATGAAAAACTGTTTTTT.

The gene calls are TRBV9 and TRBJ1-6; a weak D match, TRBD1 (5 bases). The ends were cut back, 5 bases at V and 9 bases at J, with 18 bases in the middle. CDR3 length equals 15 residues. CDR1 SGDLS and CDR2 YYNGEE come from the germline V gene. CDR3 DNA sequence: TGTGCCAGCAGTCCAGTTCTCATGGGGACTTCACCCCTCCACTTT. Amino acids: CASSPVLMGTSPLHF.

The chain is built from TRBV6-5 and TRBJ1-1; D possibly corresponds to TRBD1 (5 bases). V was shortened by 6 bases and J by 4 bases, with 15 bases between the two germline ends. The CDR3 is made up of 14 amino acids. Germline assignment: CDR1 MNHEY and CDR2 SVGAGI. The CDR3 bases are TGTGCCAGCAGATACGACGGGGGAGGCACTGAAGCTTTCTTT. It codes for CASRYDGGGTEAFF.

J is TRBJ2-1 and V is TRBV19; D gene unclear. V lost 6 bases to trimming and J lost 10 bases, with 16 bases between them. The V gene's germline CDR1 is LNHDA and CDR2 SQIVND (reference sequence). The CDR3 spans 13 residues. The CDR3 DNA reads as TGTGCCAGTAGGGGCACTGCGATTCCGGAGCAGTTCTTC. Translating gives CASRGTAIPEQFF. The full variable domain, its missing parts supplied by reference TRBV19 and TRBJ2-1, is DGGITQSPKYLFRKEGQNVTLSCEQNLNHDAMYWYRQDPGQGLRLIYYSQIVNDFQKGDIAEGYSVSREKKESFPLTVTSAQKNPTAFYLCASRGTAIPEQFFGPGTRLTVL.

The CDR3, as DNA: TGTGCCAGCAGTCGGTTTCTTCCCGGGACAGGGGGCTCAGATACGCAGTATTTT. Amino acid sequence: CASSRFLPGTGGSDTQYF. The gene calls are TRBV12-3 or TRBV12-4 and TRBJ2-3; 12 positions agree with TRBD1. CDR3 length: 18 residues. V lost 5 bases and J lost 4; bases outside the gene matches: 13.

The chain recombines TRBV12-3 or TRBV12-4 with TRBJ2-7; TRBD1 matches 11 bases. The CDR3 runs to 17 residues. V lost 5 bases, J lost 3 bases, and 12 bases stayed unmatched. In nucleotides, the CDR3 is TGTGCCAGCAGTCTCGAGAAAGACGGGACAGGGGGCTACGAGCAGTACTTC. Protein: CASSLEKDGTGGYEQYF.

The rearrangement joins TRBV4-1 to TRBJ2-1; TRBD1 matches 11 bases. The germline V gene encodes CDR1 MGHRA and CDR2 YSYEKL. The CDR3 runs 15 residues. V gave up 6 bases and J gave up 12 bases; unmatched junction bases: 13. The CDR3 DNA sequence: TGCGCCAGCAGAAACCGGGACAGGGGGACAAACCGGCAGTTCTTC. Translation: CASRNRDRGTNRQFF.

This clonotype was counted a few times. The chain uses TRBV4-1 and TRBJ2-3; no reliable D call. Germline V CDR1 and CDR2: MGHRA, YSYEKL. The CDR3 extends over 14 amino acids. Trimming took 1 base from V and 3 from J, leaving 8 bases between them. The CDR3 spells CASSQGRATDTQYF. CDR3 nucleotide sequence: TGCGCCAGCAGCCAAGGGCGAGCGACAGATACGCAGTATTTT.

The chain uses TRBV3-1 and TRBJ1-5, with D unclear. Germline lookup yields CDR1 LGHDT and CDR2 YNNKEL (reference sequence). The CDR3 consists of 12 residues. Trimming shortened V by 1 base and J by 6 bases, and 4 bases separated the two germline ends. The CDR3 reads CASSQGSQPQHF. CDR3 sequence (DNA): TGTGCCAGCAGCCAAGGAAGTCAGCCCCAGCATTTT.

The V and J genes are TRBV20-1 and TRBJ2-1; D is perhaps TRBD1 or TRBD2 (6 bases each). Trimming left V 3 bases short and J 4 bases short, with 19 bases between. This CDR3 has 16 amino acids. Germline V gene data show CDR1 as DFQATT and CDR2 as SNEGSKA (reference sequence). CDR3 nucleotide sequence: TGCAGTGCTAGTCGGGGGCTCCGAGGATCTTACAATGAGCAGTTCTTC. Protein product: CSASRGLRGSYNEQFF.

The V and J genes are TRBV7-9 and TRBJ2-7, with D uncertain. CDR1 and CDR2 (germline): SEHNR, FQNEAQ (reference sequence). The CDR3 sequence is 14 residues long. V was clipped by 5 bases and J by 2 bases, with 13 bases between them. The CDR3 region is CASSPPQKPYEQYV. Here the CDR3 DNA reads TGTGCCAGCAGCCCCCCTCAAAAACCCTACGAGCAGTACGTC.

A few counts support this clonotype. The chain uses TRBV2 and TRBJ2-2; D is ambiguous. This CDR3 spans 17 amino acids. Deletions cut 5 bases from V and 2 bases from J, with 18 bases between. The V gene's germline CDR1 is SNHLY and CDR2 FYNNEI. The CDR3 here is CASSPTRLAANTGELFF. In DNA form, the CDR3 reads TGTGCCAGCAGTCCCACACGATTGGCAGCTAACACCGGGGAGCTGTTTTTT.

This clonotype was found a few times. The rearrangement uses TRBV7-2 and TRBJ2-1; 10 nucleotides match TRBD2. The length of the CDR3 is 13 residues. Per the germline V gene, CDR1 is SGHTA and CDR2 is FQGNSA. V dropped 5 bases and J dropped 10; count of bases not matched to a gene: 5. The CDR3 protein is CASSRTGLAEQFF. In nucleotides, the CDR3 is TGTGCCAGCAGCCGAACGGGACTAGCGGAGCAGTTCTTC.

This clonotype was detected a few times. The chain has TRBV28 and TRBJ1-2, with 8 bases lining up with TRBD1. V shed 5 bases, J shed 0 bases, and the junction held 5 bases outside the gene matches. CDR1 is MDHEN, CDR2 SYDVKM, per germline. The CDR3 totals 15 residues. For the CDR3, the DNA is TGTGCCAGCAGTCCTTGGACAGGGTCTAACTATGGCTACACCTTC. This codes for CASSPWTGSNYGYTF.

This clonotype was picked up many times. V gene TRBV25-1 combines with J gene TRBJ1-3; D is unclear. There are 13 residues in the CDR3. V was shortened by 6 bases and J by 0 bases, with 6 bases between the two germline ends. Germline loops: CDR1 MGHDK, CDR2 SYGVNS. CDR3 region: CASRENSGNTIYF. In DNA, the CDR3 is TGTGCCAGCAGAGAGAACTCTGGAAACACCATATATTTT.

This clonotype has only a few counts. The rearrangement links TRBV5-5 to TRBJ2-4; D is unclear. The CDR3 length is 14 residues. V was shortened by 4 bases and J by 5 bases, with 13 bases between the two germline ends. Germline V gene lookup returns CDR1 SGHKS and CDR2 YYEKEE (reference sequence). The CDR3 DNA follows: TGTGCCAGCAGCCGTTTCATTGGCGAAAACATTCAGTACTTC. Translated: CASSRFIGENIQYF.

CDR3 in amino acids: CASSPGQESYEQYF. CDR3 DNA: TGTGCCAGCAGCCCTGGACAGGAATCCTACGAGCAGTACTTC. The V call is TRBV12-3 or TRBV12-4, the J call TRBJ2-7; 7 bases line up with TRBD1. CDR3 length: 14 amino acids. The J segment lost 1 base and the V segment lost 6 bases, leaving 6 bases of the junction unmatched.

This chain links TRBV7-8 with TRBJ2-5, with D perhaps given as TRBD1 or TRBD2 (5 bases each). The germline V gene encodes CDR1 SGHVS and CDR2 FQNEAQ. The CDR3 covers 12 residues. Between the trimmed V and J ends, which lost 7 bases and 5 bases, there was a span of 11 bases. CDR3 bases: TGTGCCAGCACCGGGGCCCGGGAGACCCAGTACTTC. This encodes CASTGARETQYF.

This clonotype was detected many times. The rearrangement uses TRBV19 and TRBJ2-2; D might be TRBD1 (6 bases). V lost 3 bases to trimming and J lost 4 bases, with 18 bases between them. From germline, CDR1 is LNHDA and CDR2 SQIVND (reference sequence). This CDR3 is 17 amino acids long. CDR3 residues: CASSMIQGYLPTGELFF. CDR3 nucleotide sequence: TGTGCCAGTAGTATGATACAGGGTTATTTGCCCACCGGGGAGCTGTTTTTT.

The V and J genes are TRBV30 and TRBJ2-2; D is ambiguous. This CDR3 comprises 13 residues. With 8 bases removed from V and 0 bases from J, the gap between germline ends came to 10 bases. Germline values: CDR1 GTSNPN, CDR2 SVGIG (reference sequence). For the CDR3, the DNA is TGTGCCGGAACAGTTTCGAACACCGGGGAGCTGTTTTTT. It translates to CAGTVSNTGELFF.

The CDR3 bases are TGTGCCAGCCAACCACTAGGGGTATCCTACGAGCAGTACTTC. This encodes CASQPLGVSYEQYF. The chain carries TRBV18 and TRBJ2-7; either TRBD1 or TRBD2 may supply D (5 bases each). The CDR3 is 14 amino acids. V was pared by 8 bases and J by 1 base, with 15 bases between. CDR1 is KGHSH, CDR2 LQKENI, per germline.

In its sample, this clonotype was seen many times. This chain joins TRBV29-1 and TRBJ1-2, with TRBD1 matching 7 bases. Germline V CDR1 and CDR2: SQVTM, ANQGSEA. Trimming removed 4 bases from V and 3 bases from J; junction bases left unmatched: 5. The CDR3 is 13 residues long. This CDR3 reads CSVVGGGDYGYTF. In DNA, the CDR3 is TGCAGCGTTGTCGGAGGGGGCGACTATGGCTACACCTTC.

This clonotype appeared a few times. This chain uses TRBV5-1 with TRBJ2-7; D call uncertain. The CDR3 has 14 residues. Trimming cost V 4 bases and J 2 bases, with 13 bases left between them. CDR1 and CDR2 from the germline V gene are SGHRS and YFSETQ. The CDR3 loop reads CASSQYSPPYEQYF. Written as DNA, the CDR3 is TGCGCCAGCAGCCAATATAGCCCCCCCTACGAGCAGTACTTC.

V gene TRBV6-6 combines with J gene TRBJ2-7, with D unclear. CDR3 length: 13 residues. The ends were cut back, 0 bases at V and 6 bases at J, with 9 bases in the middle. Per the germline V gene, CDR1 is MNHNY and CDR2 is SVGAGI (reference sequence). CDR3 DNA: TGTGCCAGCAGTTACTCGGGCCTCTCCGAGCAGTACGTC. This codes for CASSYSGLSEQYV.

With regard to this clonotype: Given a much more abundant clone one base away, this may be a read error. The genes are TRBV5-1 and TRBJ2-1, with 11 bases lining up with TRBD2. The CDR3 contains 16 residues. Germline CDR1 is SGHRS and CDR2 is YFSETQ. The V and J ends lost 0 bases and 9 bases, in that order; junction bases with no gene match: 8. The CDR3 bases are TGCGCCAGCAGCTTGGACGGGCTAGCGGGAGGATCTGAGCAGTTCTTC. The encoded protein is CASSLDGLAGGSEQFF.

The chain uses TRBV5-1 and TRBJ2-5, with 7 bases lining up with TRBD2. The J segment lost 4 bases and the V segment lost 0 bases, leaving 9 bases of the junction unmatched. The CDR3 loop spans 16 amino acids. Germline values: CDR1 SGHRS, CDR2 YFSETQ. The CDR3 DNA sequence: TGCGCCAGCAGCTTGGAGTTTGGCGGGAGCGGAGAGACCCAGTACTTC. As protein: CASSLEFGGSGETQYF.

In its sample, this clonotype was seen a few times. The V gene is TRBV27, the J gene TRBJ2-7, with 7 bases that match TRBD1. Germline loops: CDR1 MNHEY, CDR2 SMNVEV (reference sequence). The CDR3 has 11 amino acids. After removal of 7 bases from V and 9 bases from J, the junction contained 6 bases not matched to a gene. The chain's CDR3 is CASMQTGVQYF. DNA for the CDR3: TGTGCCAGCATGCAAACAGGGGTGCAGTACTTC.

This chain joins TRBV28 and TRBJ1-5, with D uncertain. Trimming removed 3 bases at V and 4 bases at J, with 10 bases between. The V gene's germline CDR1 is MDHEN and CDR2 SYDVKM. The CDR3 is 14 amino acids. In nucleotides, the CDR3 is TGTGCCAGCAGTTTGTTTTCCCTTAATCAGCCCCAGCATTTT. It is translated as CASSLFSLNQPQHF.

This clonotype was picked up a small number of times. This chain links TRBV24-1 with TRBJ2-1; TRBD1 aligns across 9 bases. V shed 6 bases and J 8 bases; nucleotides not matched to a gene: 7. The CDR3 consists of 14 residues. Looked up from germline, CDR1 is KGHDR and CDR2 is SFDVKD. DNA for the CDR3: TGTGCCACCAGTCGACAGGGGGGAATCGATGAGCAGTTCTTC. It is translated as CATSRQGGIDEQFF.